Presented here are 31 T cell receptor beta chains from one specimen sequenced in a study of early T cells in non-severe SARS-CoV-2 infection. MiXCR, run by TCRdb on the 5' RACE reads, gives a single entry per CDR3 protein. This table holds under 35,000 distinct CDR3 sequences, 5% to 7% found once. The specimen sequenced was whole blood. These receptors were taken from an adult who was a healthcare worker with PCR-confirmed SARS-CoV-2 infection or an uninfected control (not recorded which).

In this sample, this clonotype turned up a few times. This chain joins TRBV18 and TRBJ2-3; D possibly corresponds to TRBD2 (6 bases). The length of the CDR3 is 15 residues. V was cut by 2 bases and J by 2 bases, with 11 bases left in between. CDR1 is KGHSH, CDR2 LQKENI, per germline. CDR3 nucleotides: TGTGCCAGCTCACCATTGGGGGGTACCACAGATACGCAGTATTTT. Its protein is CASSPLGGTTDTQYF.

This clonotype was observed at least ten times. The chain employs TRBV6-6 and TRBJ1-3; D may be TRBD1 (5 bases). Germline-derived CDR1 and CDR2 are MNHNY and SVGAGI (reference sequence). Deletions cut 5 bases from V and 0 bases from J, with 11 bases between. The CDR3 consists of 15 residues. The CDR3 nucleotides are TGTGCCAGCAGTCACGACAGAAACTCTGGAAACACCATATATTTT. Protein product: CASSHDRNSGNTIYF.

This clonotype was seen at least ten times. The V and J genes are TRBV9 and TRBJ2-3, with D maybe TRBD1 (5 bases). CDR1 is SGDLS and CDR2 is YYNGEE in the germline V gene. The V end lost 0 bases, the J end lost 4 bases, and 12 bases lay between the germline ends. There are 15 residues in the CDR3. The chain's CDR3 is CASSVDAGIADTQYF. The CDR3 nucleotides are TGTGCCAGCAGCGTAGACGCAGGGATTGCAGATACGCAGTATTTT.

This clonotype was detected many times. The chain joins TRBV6-5 to TRBJ2-1; tentative D call: TRBD2 (5 bases). Per germline, CDR1 MNHEY and CDR2 SVGAGI. The length of the CDR3 is 15 residues. Trimming pared 8 bases from V and 7 bases from J, leaving 21 bases between. The CDR3 DNA reads TGTGCCAGCCATTCTACCGGGTCCCGGGGTAATGAGCAGTTCTTC. Translated: CASHSTGSRGNEQFF.

This clonotype was seen only a few times. The rearrangement joins TRBV18 to TRBJ1-1, with TRBD1 as a possible D gene (5 bases). Germline CDR1 reads KGHSH; CDR2 reads LQKENI. CDR3 length: 13 residues. V was trimmed by 8 bases and J by 0 bases, leaving 10 bases between them. CDR3 DNA sequence: TGTGCCAGCGGGGCCGGACTGAACACTGAAGCTTTCTTT. Translation gives CASGAGLNTEAFF.

This clonotype has at least ten counts. The genes are TRBV6-1 and TRBJ1-6; 7 bases map to TRBD1. CDR1 is MNHNS, CDR2 SASEGT, per germline. This CDR3 comprises 18 residues. V dropped 3 bases and J dropped 4; count of bases not matched to a gene: 12. In DNA form, the CDR3 reads TGTGCCAGCAGTGAGCAGGGGGGGGGACGCCCTTATAATTCACCCCTCCACTTT. Protein sequence: CASSEQGGGRPYNSPLHF.

This chain connects TRBV12-3 or TRBV12-4 to TRBJ2-7; no reliable D call. V lost 3 bases to trimming and J lost 3 bases, with 9 bases between them. This CDR3 has 13 amino acids. The CDR3 bases are TGTGCCAGCAGTTTTTCTGGGGTCTACGAGCAGTACTTC. This translates into CASSFSGVYEQYF.

The table lists this clonotype with many counts. The genes are TRBV24-1 and TRBJ2-1; perhaps TRBD1 as D (6 bases). The ends were cut back, 5 bases at V and 4 bases at J, with 11 bases in the middle. Germline V lookup: CDR1 KGHDR, CDR2 SFDVKD. CDR3 size: 14 residues. This CDR3 reads CATSGGQTYNEQFF. In DNA, the CDR3 is TGTGCCACCAGTGGAGGACAGACTTACAATGAGCAGTTCTTC.

The table lists this clonotype with many counts. The rearrangement links TRBV7-3 to TRBJ1-1; D is uncertain. From germline, CDR1 is SGHTA and CDR2 FQGTGA. The CDR3 totals 13 residues. V lost 0 bases to trimming and J lost 0 bases, with 2 bases between them. The CDR3: CASSLTVNTEAFF. As DNA, the CDR3 is TGTGCCAGCAGCTTAACTGTGAACACTGAAGCTTTCTTT.

This clonotype was seen more than once but under ten times. This rearrangement joins TRBV6-5 to TRBJ1-6, with 10 nucleotides matching TRBD1. Germline CDR1 MNHEY, CDR2 SVGAGI. The CDR3 is 19 amino acids. V was pared by 0 bases and J by 6 bases, with 11 bases of the junction left unmatched. CDR3 DNA sequence: TGTGCCAGCAGTTACTCGGGACAGGGGACGGTTTGGAGTAATTCACCCCTCCACTTT. Translation gives CASSYSGQGTVWSNSPLHF.

This clonotype has at least ten counts. The CDR3 coding sequence is TGTGCCAGCAGTTTAGGACAGAACACTGAAGCTTTCTTT. Translating it yields CASSLGQNTEAFF. The chain employs TRBV27 and TRBJ1-1; D may be TRBD1 (5 bases). Germline loops: CDR1 MNHEY, CDR2 SMNVEV (reference sequence). The CDR3 has 13 amino acids. The ends were cut back, 2 bases at V and 1 base at J, with 5 bases in the middle.

This clonotype was seen repeatedly, ten times or more. J is TRBJ2-2 and V is TRBV7-3, with D hard to call. Germline CDR1 SGHTA, CDR2 FQGTGA. The CDR3 sequence is 14 residues long. V lost 1 base, J lost 3 bases, and 6 bases lay in between. CDR3 nucleotide sequence: TGTGCCAGCAGCTTAAGGATACACACCGGGGAGCTGTTTTTT. The encoded protein is CASSLRIHTGELFF. Drawing the rest from reference TRBV7-3 and TRBJ2-2, the complete variable domain is GAGVSQTPSNKVTEKGKYVELRCDPISGHTALYWYRQSLGQGPEFLIYFQGTGAADDSGLPNDRFFAVRPEGSVSTLKIQRTERGDSAVYLCASSLRIHTGELFFGEGSRLTVL.

At least ten counts were recorded for this clonotype. The chain is built from TRBV7-8 and TRBJ1-4; D not resolved. Trimming took off 5 bases at V and 0 bases at J, with 10 bases between the two ends. This CDR3 is 15 amino acids long. From germline, CDR1 is SGHVS and CDR2 FQNEAQ. DNA for the CDR3: TGTGCCAGCAGCCTGGGCATTGCAACTAATGAAAAACTGTTTTTT. It specifies CASSLGIATNEKLFF.

At least ten counts were recorded for this clonotype. The V call is TRBV5-1, the J call TRBJ1-2; D gene uncertain. Germline lookup yields CDR1 SGHRS and CDR2 YFSETQ. The CDR3 contains 14 residues. Trimming left V 2 bases short and J 0 bases short, with 8 bases between. Written as DNA, the CDR3 is TGCGCCAGCAGCTTTGGTACAGCTAACTATGGCTACACCTTC. It translates to CASSFGTANYGYTF.

This clonotype was seen more than once but under ten times. V and J are TRBV20-1 and TRBJ2-7, with 12 nucleotides matching TRBD2. This CDR3 has 23 amino acids. Trimming cost V 3 bases and J 4 bases; bases outside gene matches: 31. Germline V gene lookup returns CDR1 DFQATT and CDR2 SNEGSKA (reference sequence). The CDR3 bases are TGCAGTGCTAGCCGTCCCGGGACAGGTCCTTACCTAGCGGGAGGGCCATTAATTTACGAGCAGTACTTC. It yields the protein CSASRPGTGPYLAGGPLIYEQYF.

This clonotype was detected ten times or more. The chain is built from TRBV27 and TRBJ2-7, with 11 bases fitting TRBD2. This CDR3 has 16 amino acids. Looked up from germline, CDR1 is MNHEY and CDR2 is SMNVEV (reference sequence). Trimming at V came to 6 bases and at J to 2 bases, leaving 9 bases not matched to a gene. In DNA form, the CDR3 reads TGTGCCAGCAGAAGGACGCTAGCGGGAGGTGCCTACGAGCAGTACTTC. Encoded protein: CASRRTLAGGAYEQYF.

Ten or more counts support this clonotype. V is TRBV12-3 or TRBV12-4 and J is TRBJ2-1, with a weak D call TRBD2 (6 bases). The CDR3 spans 15 residues. The V and J ends lost 0 bases and 6 bases respectively, with 12 bases between them. This CDR3 is CASSLAAGWVNEQFF. The CDR3 bases are TGTGCCAGCAGTTTAGCGGCGGGGTGGGTCAATGAGCAGTTCTTC.

This clonotype was counted ten times or more. This chain connects TRBV9 to TRBJ1-2; D gene ambiguous. This CDR3 is 10 amino acids long. Germline CDR1 is SGDLS and CDR2 is YYNGEE. V lost 3 bases and J lost 13, with 10 bases in between. The CDR3 region has the DNA TGTGCCAGCAGCGGAACGCGGCGCACCTTC. Residues: CASSGTRRTF.

This clonotype was seen repeatedly, ten times or more. The chain links TRBV5-4 to TRBJ2-1, with 8 bases lining up with TRBD2. Germline trimming cut 2 bases from V and 0 bases from J; bases unmatched to any gene: 1. The CDR3 contains 15 residues. The germline CDR1 and CDR2 sequences are SGHNT and YYREEE (reference sequence). The CDR3 DNA is TGTGCCAGCAGCTTCAGCGGGAGCTCCTACAATGAGCAGTTCTTC. Encoded protein: CASSFSGSSYNEQFF.

V gene TRBV5-5 combines with J gene TRBJ2-2; no reliable D call. Germline V gene lookup returns CDR1 SGHKS and CDR2 YYEKEE (reference sequence). Trimming pared 4 bases from V and 3 bases from J, leaving 13 bases between. This CDR3 is 15 amino acids long. The CDR3 nucleotides are TGTGCCAGCAGCCGGGCCCCCTCTTACACCGGGGAGCTGTTTTTT. It yields the protein CASSRAPSYTGELFF.

This clonotype has just a few counts. Mismatch with germline at one junction end may stem from a read error. The V gene is TRBV20-1, the J gene TRBJ1-1; the D is unclear. The CDR3 runs to 11 residues. CDR1 is DFQATT and CDR2 is SNEGSKA in the germline V gene (reference sequence). CDR3 in DNA: TGCAGTGCAAGAGGGTACACTGAAGCTTTCTTT. Its protein product is CSARGYTEAFF.

V gene TRBV12-3 or TRBV12-4 combines with J gene TRBJ2-3; 11 bases are a match to TRBD2. The CDR3 loop spans 17 amino acids. V dropped 5 bases and J dropped 0; count of bases not matched to a gene: 7. The CDR3 loop reads CASSRTSGGSSTDTQYF. CDR3 DNA sequence: TGTGCCAGCAGTCGAACTAGCGGGGGATCTAGCACAGATACGCAGTATTTT.

At least ten counts were recorded for this clonotype. The genes are TRBV5-1 and TRBJ1-1, with D unresolved. The CDR3 covers 11 residues. Germline V CDR1 and CDR2: SGHRS, YFSETQ. Trimming removed 5 bases at V and 3 bases at J, with 5 bases between. The CDR3 protein is CASSIDTEAFF. For the CDR3, the DNA is TGCGCCAGCAGTATAGACACTGAAGCTTTCTTT.

This clonotype appeared many times. The chain uses TRBV18 and TRBJ2-1, with 8 nucleotides matching TRBD1. The germline V gene has CDR1 KGHSH and CDR2 LQKENI. The CDR3 sequence is 15 residues long. Unmatched junction bases numbered 5, after V lost 3 bases and J lost 4 bases. The CDR3 spells CASSPPGGTYNEQFF. CDR3 DNA sequence: TGTGCCAGCTCACCGCCAGGGGGCACTTACAATGAGCAGTTCTTC.

This clonotype was found many times. The chain joins TRBV30 to TRBJ1-2; D is perhaps TRBD1 (6 bases). Trimming removed 4 bases from V and 4 bases from J, with 16 bases in between. CDR3 size: 14 residues. Germline CDR1 and CDR2: GTSNPN and SVGIG (reference sequence). DNA for the CDR3: TGTGCCTGGAAGCCCCTAGGGGGAATCTATGGCTACACCTTC. It translates to CAWKPLGGIYGYTF.

This clonotype was found many times. The chain links TRBV27 to TRBJ2-3; D is undetermined. The CDR3 totals 14 residues. Trimming took off 5 bases at V and 3 bases at J, with 12 bases between the two ends. CDR1 is MNHEY and CDR2 is SMNVEV in the germline V gene (reference sequence). CDR3 sequence: CASSPPWGTDTQYF. CDR3 sequence (DNA): TGTGCCAGCAGTCCCCCGTGGGGAACAGATACGCAGTATTTT.

In its sample, this clonotype was seen a few times. The CDR3 spells CASSPRTGGLETQYF. CDR3 DNA: TGTGCCAGCTCACCACGGACAGGGGGCTTGGAGACCCAGTACTTC. This chain links TRBV18 with TRBJ2-5; TRBD1 matches 11 bases. CDR3 size: 15 residues. Germline V gene lookup returns CDR1 KGHSH and CDR2 LQKENI. The V gene end was trimmed by 1 base and the J gene end by 5 bases; junction bases not matched to a gene: 3.

In its sample, this clonotype was seen many times. The chain uses TRBV25-1 and TRBJ2-2; 7 positions match TRBD1. Looked up from germline, CDR1 is MGHDK and CDR2 is SYGVNS. This CDR3 is built from 16 residues. The trim removed 4 bases at V and 6 bases at J, leaving 11 bases unmatched. This CDR3 reads CASSGHRGPPPGELFF. The CDR3 coding sequence is TGTGCCAGCAGTGGGCACAGGGGCCCTCCCCCCGGGGAGCTGTTTTTT.

This clonotype has more than one count but fewer than ten. The chain uses TRBV11-3 and TRBJ2-2, with D possibly TRBD2 on 5 matching bases. The CDR3 totals 17 residues. Per the germline V gene, CDR1 is SGHNT and CDR2 is YENEEA. The ends were cut back, 1 base at V and 0 bases at J, with 12 bases in the middle. CDR3: CASSLVRRRANTGELFF. CDR3 DNA sequence: TGTGCCAGCAGCTTAGTACGGAGGCGCGCGAACACCGGGGAGCTGTTTTTT.

In this sample, this clonotype turned up many times. The genes are TRBV5-1 and TRBJ2-7, with D possibly being TRBD1 (6 bases). Trimming removed 5 bases from V and 0 bases from J, with 9 bases in between. This CDR3 comprises 13 residues. Germline values: CDR1 SGHRS, CDR2 YFSETQ. CDR3 bases: TGCGCCAGCAGACGGACAGCCTCCTACGAGCAGTACTTC. This gives the protein CASRRTASYEQYF. The variable domain in full, completed from reference TRBV5-1 and TRBJ2-7, reads KAGVTQTPRYLIKTRGQQVTLSCSPISGHRSVSWYQQTPGQGLQFLFEYFSETQRNKGNFPGRFSGRQFSNSRSEMNVSTLELGDSALYLCASRRTASYEQYFGPGTRLTVT.

CDR3 in amino acids: CASSHSGSTDTQYF. CDR3 sequence (DNA): TGTGCCAGCAGTCATAGCGGAAGCACAGATACGCAGTATTTT. The chain is built from TRBV11-2 and TRBJ2-3, with a tentative D call TRBD2 (6 bases). CDR3 length: 14 residues. Trimming left V 6 bases short and J 0 bases short, with 10 bases between. Per the germline V gene, CDR1 is SGHAT and CDR2 is FQNNGV.